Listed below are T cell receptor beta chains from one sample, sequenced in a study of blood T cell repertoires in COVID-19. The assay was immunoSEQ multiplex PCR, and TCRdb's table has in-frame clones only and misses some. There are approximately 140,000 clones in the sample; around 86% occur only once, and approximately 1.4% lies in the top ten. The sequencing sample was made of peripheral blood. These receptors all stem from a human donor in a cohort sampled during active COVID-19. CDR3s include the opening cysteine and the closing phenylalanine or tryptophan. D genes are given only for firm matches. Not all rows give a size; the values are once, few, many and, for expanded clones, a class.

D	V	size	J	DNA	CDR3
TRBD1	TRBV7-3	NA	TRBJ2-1	TGTGCCAGCAGCCCCCGGGGACAGGGTAGCTCCTACAATGAGCAGTTCTTC	CASSPRGQGSSYNEQFF
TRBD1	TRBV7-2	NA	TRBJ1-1	TGTGCCAGCAGCGCCAGTCCCGGGACAGGGACCGAAGCTTTCTTT	CASSASPGTGTEAFF
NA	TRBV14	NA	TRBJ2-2	TGTGCCAGCAGCGCCTCGATGGGGGGCACCGGGGAGCTGTTTTTT	CASSASMGGTGELFF
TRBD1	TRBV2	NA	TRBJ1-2	TGTGCCAGCAGTGATTTGGGCAGGGGGCGCTTCTATGGCTACACCTTC	CASSDLGRGRFYGYTF
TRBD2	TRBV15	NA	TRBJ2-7	TGTGCCACCAGCAGAGATCTCGGGCCGGTAGCGGGAGTACAAGGGGAGCAGTACTTC	CATSRDLGPVAGVQGEQYF
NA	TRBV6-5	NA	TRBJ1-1	TGTGCCAGCCAACGGGGAACGAACACTGAAGCTTTCTTT	CASQRGTNTEAFF
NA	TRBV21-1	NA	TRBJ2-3	TGTGCCAGCAGCAAACCACTAGAAGTAACAGATACGCAGTATTTT	CASSKPLEVTDTQYF
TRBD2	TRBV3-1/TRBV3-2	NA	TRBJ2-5	TGTGCCAGCAGCCAAGGGGGACTAGCGGGCCGACAAGAGACCCAGTACTTC	CASSQGGLAGRQETQYF
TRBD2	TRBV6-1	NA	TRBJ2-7	TGTGCCAGCAGTGACATAGCGGGGACCTACGAGCAGTACTTC	CASSDIAGTYEQYF
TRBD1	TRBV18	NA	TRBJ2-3	TGTGCCAGCTCACCCGCGACAGGGGGTTCAGATACGCAGTATTTT	CASSPATGGSDTQYF
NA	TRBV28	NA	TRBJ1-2	TGTGCCAGCAGTTTGGGGGGGCGCGGCTATGGCTACACCTTC	CASSLGGRGYGYTF
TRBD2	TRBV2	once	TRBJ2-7	TGTGCCAGCGGGGGGGTTTGGTCTAGCGGGAGGGACGAGCAGTACTTC	CASGGVWSSGRDEQYF
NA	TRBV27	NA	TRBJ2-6	TGTGCCAGCAGTTTATCATCCCCTCAGTCCAACGTCCTGACTTTC	CASSLSSPQSNVLTF
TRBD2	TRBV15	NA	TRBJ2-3	TGTGCCACCAGTCCCCGGACTAGCGGGCAGAGCACAGATACGCAGTATTTT	CATSPRTSGQSTDTQYF
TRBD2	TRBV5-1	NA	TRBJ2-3	TGCGCCAGCAGCTTGGAACTAGCGGCAAGCACAGATACGCAGTATTTT	CASSLELAASTDTQYF
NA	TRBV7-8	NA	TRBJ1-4	TGTGCCAGCAGGGCGGACAATTCGGGACTTTTTCCCCATAAACTGTTTTTT	CASRADNSGLFPHKLFF
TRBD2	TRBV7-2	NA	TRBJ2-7	TGTGCCAGCAGCTTCCCGGGACTAGCGGGAGGGCCCCTCGAGCAGTACTTC	CASSFPGLAGGPLEQYF
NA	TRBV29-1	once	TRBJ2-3	TGCAGCGGAGGGAGAAGCACAGATACGCAGTATTTT	CSGGRSTDTQYF
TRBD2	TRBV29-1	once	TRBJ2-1	TGCAGCGTTGTCCGGACTAGCGGCCCGAACAATGAGCAGTTCTTC	CSVVRTSGPNNEQFF
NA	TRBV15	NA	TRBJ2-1	TGTGCCACCCACCCCGGGGGTTACGCACCGCCTAACAATGAGCAGTTCTTC	CATHPGGYAPPNNEQFF
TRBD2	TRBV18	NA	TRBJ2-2	TGTGCCAGCTCACGGGATAGACTAGCCGACGGGGAGCTGTTTTTT	CASSRDRLADGELFF
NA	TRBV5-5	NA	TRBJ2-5	TGTGCCAGCAACGAGGGGGCGGGAGGAGGAGAGACCCAGTACTTC	CASNEGAGGGETQYF
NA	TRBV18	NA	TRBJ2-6	TGTGCCAGCTCACCACTACAGACGATGTCGAGCTCTGGGGCCAACGTCCTGACTTTC	CASSPLQTMSSSGANVLTF
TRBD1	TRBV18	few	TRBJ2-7	TGTGCCAGCTCCCCCGGGACAGGATCCACCTACGAGCAGTACTTC	CASSPGTGSTYEQYF
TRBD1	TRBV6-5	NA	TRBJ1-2	TGTGCCAGCAGTCAGACAGGGAACTATGGCTACACCTTC	CASSQTGNYGYTF
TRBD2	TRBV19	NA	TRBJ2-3	TGTGCCAGTAGTAGAATTAGCGGGAGCCTCACAGATACGCAGTATTTT	CASSRISGSLTDTQYF
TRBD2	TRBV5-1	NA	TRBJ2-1	TGCGCCAGCAGCTTGGTGGCGGGAGGTACTAGGGGTGAGCAGTTCTTC	CASSLVAGGTRGEQFF
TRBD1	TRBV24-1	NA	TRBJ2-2	TGTGCCACGGGACAGGTAAACACCGGGGAGCTGTTTTTT	CATGQVNTGELFF
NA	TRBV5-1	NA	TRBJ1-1	TGCGCCAGCAGCTTTGCGGCGGAGGGAGAAGCTTTCTTT	CASSFAAEGEAFF
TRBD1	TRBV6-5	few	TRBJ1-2	TGTGCCAGCAGTTACTACAGGGGGTCCTATGGCTACACCTTC	CASSYYRGSYGYTF
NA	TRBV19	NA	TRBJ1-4	TGTGCCAGTAGTAGGGGGACTCCTCTGTTTTTT	CASSRGTPLFF
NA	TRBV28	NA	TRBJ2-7	TGTGCCAGCAGTCCCCCTCGCGGCAGTACCGGCGAGCAGTACTTC	CASSPPRGSTGEQYF
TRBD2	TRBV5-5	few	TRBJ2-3	TGTGCCAGCAGCTCCCTTCTGACTAGCGGTAGCACAGATACGCAGTATTTT	CASSSLLTSGSTDTQYF
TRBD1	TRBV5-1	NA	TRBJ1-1	TGCGCCAGCAGCTTGGTACAGGGGGCGGGCACTGAAGCTTTCTTT	CASSLVQGAGTEAFF
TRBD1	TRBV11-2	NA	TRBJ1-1	TGTGCCAGCAGCTCACAGGGGGGCACTGAAGCTTTCTTT	CASSSQGGTEAFF
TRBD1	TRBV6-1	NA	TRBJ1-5	TGTGCCAGCAGTGAAGCGGGACAGGGATTACAGCCCCAGCATTTT	CASSEAGQGLQPQHF
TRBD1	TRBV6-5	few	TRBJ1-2	TGTGCCAGCAGTCCTAACAGGGGGAAGAATGGCTACACCTTC	CASSPNRGKNGYTF
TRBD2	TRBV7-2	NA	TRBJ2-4	TGTGCCAGCAGCTTTGAAGTGGTAGCGGGAGGCCTTCAGTACTTC	CASSFEVVAGGLQYF
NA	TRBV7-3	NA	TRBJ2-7	TGTGCCAGCAGCTCCGGACTACCCCCCTACGAGCAGTACTTC	CASSSGLPPYEQYF
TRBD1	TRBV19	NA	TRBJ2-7	TGTGCCAGTAGTGGACAGGGTTGGGAGCAGTACTTC	CASSGQGWEQYF
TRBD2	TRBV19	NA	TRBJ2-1	TGTGCCAGTAGTCCCAGGACTAGCGGGGCTAAGTTCTTC	CASSPRTSGAKFF
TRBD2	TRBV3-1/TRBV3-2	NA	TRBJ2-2	TGTGCCAGCAGCCCAGCAGCGGGACTAGCGGGGAACACCGGGGAGCTGTTTTTT	CASSPAAGLAGNTGELFF
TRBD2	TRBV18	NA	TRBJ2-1	TGTGCCAGTTCCACGACTAGCGGGACCTCCTTGCTTAATGAGCAGTTCTTC	CASSTTSGTSLLNEQFF
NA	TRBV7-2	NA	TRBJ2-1	TGTGCCAGCAGCTATATCGTCCCCAATGAGCAGTTCTTC	CASSYIVPNEQFF
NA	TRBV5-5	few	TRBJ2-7	TGTGCCAGCAGCCTAGTGCAGGGATGGTTGGACGAGCAGTACTTC	CASSLVQGWLDEQYF
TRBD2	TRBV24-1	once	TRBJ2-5	TGTGCCACCAGTGATTTCTGGGGAGGGGCCGCACAAGAGACCCAGTACTTC	CATSDFWGGAAQETQYF
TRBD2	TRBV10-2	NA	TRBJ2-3	TGCGCCAGCAGTGATCCCTCCCGGGACTATGTCACAGATACGCAGTATTTT	CASSDPSRDYVTDTQYF
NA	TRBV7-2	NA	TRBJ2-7	TGTGCCAGCAGCTTACGGCGGGCGGACGAGCAGTACTTC	CASSLRRADEQYF
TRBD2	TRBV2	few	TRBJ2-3	TGTGCCAGCAGATGGCTAGCGGGAGGTACTAGCACAGATACGCAGTATTTT	CASRWLAGGTSTDTQYF
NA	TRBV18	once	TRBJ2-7	TGTGCCAGCTCACCTCCCACCTACGAGCAGTACTTC	CASSPPTYEQYF
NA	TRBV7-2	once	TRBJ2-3	TGTGCCAGCAGCTTAGCGGTTACTAGCACAGATACGCAGTATTTT	CASSLAVTSTDTQYF